This TCR beta chain emerged from a study of control samples from healthy donors and cancer patients. Only in-frame clones appear in the TCRdb table, and some are missing; sequencing was by immunoSEQ multiplex PCR. The data contain approximately 86,000 clones, 86% of them singletons. V gave up 6 bases and J gave up 1 base, with 11 bases separating them. The CDR3 is 14 residues long. Germline V gives CDR1 SGHVS, CDR2 FNYEAQ. The TCR comes from a man aged 25 to 40 in good health. The material sequenced was blood. V usage is TRBV7-6 and J usage is TRBJ2-3; D tentatively fits TRBD1 or TRBD2 (5 bases each). In DNA form, the CDR3 reads TGTGCCAGCAGTTCGCAGGGAGGCACAGATACGCAGTATTTT. Its translation: CASSSQGGTDTQYF.